Included here is one T cell receptor (beta chain) sequence, with context. Its antigen is not known. Here immunoSEQ multiplex PCR was the method, and the copy in TCRdb shows in-frame clones only, minus some. This sample yields roughly 2.6 million clones, of which more than 80% are seen a single time; roughly 0.13% belongs to the top ten. This CDR3 has 15 amino acids. V was pared by 0 bases and J by 2 bases, with 8 bases between. Per the germline V gene, CDR1 is WSHSY and CDR2 is SAAADI. Every donor was a Caucasian adult from Nashville, Tennessee. These data are taken from a study of shared clonotypes between healthy human individuals. Study results and limitations: Non-shared clonotypes showed lower generation probabilities than clonotypes common to all four donors.

Specimen: naive CD4+ T cells sorted from blood. Subset specified: CD45RA+ positively selected. The rearrangement joins TRBV10-2 to TRBJ2-1, with a possible D match to TRBD2 (5 bases). The clonotype comes from a man aged 18-30 years in good health. The DNA for the CDR3 is TGCGCCAGCAGTGAGTCACTAGGTCCCTACAATGAGCAGTTCTTC. Amino acids: CASSESLGPYNEQFF.